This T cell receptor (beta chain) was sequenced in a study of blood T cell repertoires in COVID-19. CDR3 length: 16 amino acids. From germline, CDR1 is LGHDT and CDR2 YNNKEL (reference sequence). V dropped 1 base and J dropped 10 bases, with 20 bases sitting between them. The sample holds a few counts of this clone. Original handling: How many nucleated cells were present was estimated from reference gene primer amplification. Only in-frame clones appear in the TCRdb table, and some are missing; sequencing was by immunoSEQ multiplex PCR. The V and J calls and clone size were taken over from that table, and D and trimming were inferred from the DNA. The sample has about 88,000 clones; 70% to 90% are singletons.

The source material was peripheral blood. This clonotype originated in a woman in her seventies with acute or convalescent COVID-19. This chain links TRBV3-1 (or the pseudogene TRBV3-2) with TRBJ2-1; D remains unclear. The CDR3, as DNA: TGTGCCAGCAGCCAAGGGTCATCCTTTATACGTCGGGAGCAGTTCTTC. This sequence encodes CASSQGSSFIRREQFF.